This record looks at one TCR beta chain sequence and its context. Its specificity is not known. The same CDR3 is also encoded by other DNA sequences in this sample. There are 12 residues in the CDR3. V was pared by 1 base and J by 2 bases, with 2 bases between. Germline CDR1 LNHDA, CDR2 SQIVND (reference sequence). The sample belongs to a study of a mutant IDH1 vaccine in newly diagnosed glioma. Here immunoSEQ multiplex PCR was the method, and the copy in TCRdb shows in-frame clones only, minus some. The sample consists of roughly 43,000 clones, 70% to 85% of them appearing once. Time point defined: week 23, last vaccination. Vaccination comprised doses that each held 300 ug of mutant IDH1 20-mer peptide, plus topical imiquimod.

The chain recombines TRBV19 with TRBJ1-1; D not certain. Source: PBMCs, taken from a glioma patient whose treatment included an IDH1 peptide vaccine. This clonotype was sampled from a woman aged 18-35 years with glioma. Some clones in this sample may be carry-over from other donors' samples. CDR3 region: CASSIGNTEAFF. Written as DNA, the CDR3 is TGTGCCAGTAGTATAGGTAACACTGAAGCTTTCTTT. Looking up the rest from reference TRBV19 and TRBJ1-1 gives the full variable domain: DGGITQSPKYLFRKEGQNVTLSCEQNLNHDAMYWYRQDPGQGLRLIYYSQIVNDFQKGDIAEGYSVSREKKESFPLTVTSAQKNPTAFYLCASSIGNTEAFFGQGTRLTVV.